One sample yielded the 12 T cell receptor beta chains listed below, sequenced in a study of T cell responses to AZD1222 COVID-19 vaccine. Using immunoSEQ multiplex PCR, the repertoire was profiled, and TCRdb retains in-frame clones only, with some absent. Among approximately 120,000 clones listed, about 89% were seen once. This specimen was peripheral blood, taken on day 0 of MenACWY control vaccination. Every receptor here comes from an adult in good health.

The rearrangement joins TRBV10-3 to TRBJ1-3, with D possibly TRBD1 on 6 matching bases. From germline, CDR1 is ENHRY and CDR2 SYGVKD. This CDR3 has 13 amino acids. Trimming removed 6 bases from V and 1 base from J, with 7 bases in between. The CDR3 is CAIRDSSGNTIYF. As DNA, the CDR3 is TGTGCCATCAGGGACAGTTCTGGAAACACCATATATTTT.

CDR3 nucleotides: TGTGCCAGCAGCCAAGATTTCAACAGGGGGGGTTCACCCCTCCACTTT. Its protein product is CASSQDFNRGGSPLHF. This rearrangement joins TRBV4-2 to TRBJ1-6, with 8 bases lining up with TRBD1. This CDR3 contains 16 residues. Germline V lookup: CDR1 LGHNA, CDR2 YNFKEQ. The J segment lost 9 bases and the V segment lost 0 bases, leaving 7 bases of the junction unmatched.

Only a few counts were recorded for this clone. The chain joins TRBV6-6 to TRBJ2-7, with 14 bases matching TRBD2. Unmatched junction bases numbered 9, after V lost 5 bases and J lost 3 bases. The V gene's germline CDR1 is MNHNY and CDR2 SVGAGI (reference sequence). The CDR3 loop spans 17 amino acids. This chain's CDR3 is CASSRSGTSGSGYEQYF. CDR3 nucleotide sequence: TGTGCCAGCAGTCGCTCCGGGACTAGCGGGAGTGGCTACGAGCAGTACTTC.

The gene calls are TRBV10-3 and TRBJ1-1, with D possibly TRBD1 on 5 matching bases. V was shortened by 3 bases and J by 5 bases, with 16 bases between the two germline ends. The germline CDR1 and CDR2 sequences are ENHRY and SYGVKD. CDR3 length: 15 amino acids. CDR3 loop: CAISDMQGLRTEAFF. The CDR3 bases are TGTGCCATCAGTGACATGCAGGGTCTGAGGACTGAAGCTTTCTTT.

DNA of the CDR3: TGTGCCAGCAGTCCCCGGCAGGCCGAAAAACTGTTTTTT. Its translation is CASSPRQAEKLFF. V is TRBV12-3 or TRBV12-4 and J is TRBJ1-4; D remains unclear. There are 13 residues in the CDR3. Deletions cut 5 bases from V and 8 bases from J, with 12 bases between.

As regards this clone: One junction end does not reproduce the germline sequence, and a read error may be involved. The chain joins TRBV29-1 to TRBJ2-7, with D tentatively TRBD1 (7 bases). This CDR3 is built from 17 residues. The germline CDR1 and CDR2 sequences are SQVTM and ANQGSEA. CDR3 region: CSVAGVTRGVDSYGQYF. The CDR3 nucleotides read TGCAGCGTGGCAGGGGTCACCAGGGGGGTTGACTCCTACGGGCAGTACTTC.

The chain links TRBV5-1 to TRBJ2-1; TRBD2 agrees at 15 bases. The CDR3 has 15 amino acids. The V gene end was trimmed by 4 bases and the J gene end by 9 bases; junction bases not matched to a gene: 5. Germline V lookup: CDR1 SGHRS, CDR2 YFSETQ. CDR3 DNA sequence: TGCGCCAGCAGCACCGGACTAGCGGGAGGGAGTGAGCAGTTCTTC. It is translated as CASSTGLAGGSEQFF.

This clone was counted once. The chain combines TRBV21-1 with TRBJ2-5; the table gives TRBD1 as D, unverified against the DNA. TRBV21-1 is recorded as a pseudogene. This CDR3 is built from 16 residues. The CDR3 bases are TGTGCCAGCAGCAAAGCGCTGGGACAGGTTCGAGAGACCCAGTACTTC. It specifies CASSKALGQVRETQYF.

In its sample, this clone was seen once. This chain links TRBV7-8 with TRBJ1-1; 9 nucleotides match TRBD1. The V and J ends lost 4 bases and 7 bases, in that order; junction bases with no gene match: 10. The CDR3 runs 15 residues. CDR1 and CDR2 from the germline V gene are SGHVS and FQNEAQ. The chain's CDR3 is CASSYGSQGAIEAFF. As DNA, the CDR3 is TGTGCCAGCAGCTACGGATCACAGGGGGCTATTGAAGCTTTCTTT. Drawing the rest from reference TRBV7-8 and TRBJ1-1, the complete variable domain is GAGVSQSPRYKVAKRGQDVALRCDPISGHVSLFWYQQALGQGPEFLTYFQNEAQLDKSGLPSDRFFAERPEGSVSTLKIQRTQQEDSAVYLCASSYGSQGAIEAFFGQGTRLTVV.

CDR3 residues: CAISGPPTGSSYEQYF. CDR3 coding DNA: TGTGCCATCAGCGGACCGCCGACAGGGAGCTCCTACGAGCAGTACTTC. The chain couples TRBV10-3 to TRBJ2-7; 7 bases are shared with TRBD1. Trimming removed 6 bases from V and 0 bases from J; junction bases left unmatched: 11. Germline loops: CDR1 ENHRY, CDR2 SYGVKD. The CDR3 totals 16 residues.

With regard to this clone: No conserved phenylalanine or tryptophan is present at the end of the CDR3, so a read error is the likely explanation. The limits of the CDR3 on the DNA are not certain, so only TCRdb's listed CDR3 is given. This chain connects TRBV6-4 to TRBJ2-7; the table calls TRBD2, which could not be checked here. The CDR3 extends over 11 residues, inclusive of both ends. Germline CDR1 MRHNA, CDR2 SNTAGT. CDR3 sequence reads: CASKALAGDED.

The V gene is TRBV27, the J gene TRBJ1-2; D unresolved. The CDR3 is made up of 17 amino acids. Germline CDR1 is MNHEY and CDR2 is SMNVEV (reference sequence). V lost 0 bases to trimming and J lost 4 bases, with 18 bases between them. CDR3 sequence (DNA): TGTGCCAGCAGTTTATCGGTCCGTACAGTGACAACCTATGGCTACACCTTC. Translating gives CASSLSVRTVTTYGYTF.